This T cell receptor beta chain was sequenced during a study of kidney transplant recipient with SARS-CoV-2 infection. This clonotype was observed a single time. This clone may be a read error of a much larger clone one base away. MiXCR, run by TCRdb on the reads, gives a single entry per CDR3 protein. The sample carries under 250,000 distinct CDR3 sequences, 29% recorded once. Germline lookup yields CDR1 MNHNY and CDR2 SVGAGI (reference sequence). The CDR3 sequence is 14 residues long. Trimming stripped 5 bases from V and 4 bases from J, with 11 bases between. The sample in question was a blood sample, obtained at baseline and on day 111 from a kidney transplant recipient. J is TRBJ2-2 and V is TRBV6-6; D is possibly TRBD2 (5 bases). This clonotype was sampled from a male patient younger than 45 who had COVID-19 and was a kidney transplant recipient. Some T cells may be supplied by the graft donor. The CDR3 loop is CASSERTSTGELFF. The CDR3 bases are TGTGCCAGCAGTGAGCGGACGAGCACCGGGGAGCTGTTTTTT.